These T cell receptor beta chains were read from a single sample in a study of blood T cell repertoires in COVID-19. Here immunoSEQ multiplex PCR was the method, and the copy in TCRdb shows in-frame clones only, minus some. The sample yields a few hundred thousand clones, about four fifths seen once. The specimen sequenced was peripheral blood. The receptors were gathered from a man aged 30-40 years who had recovered from COVID-19. CDR3s include the opening cysteine and the closing phenylalanine or tryptophan. D genes are given only for firm matches. Rows may omit the clone size; those that give it use once, few, many or a size class.

len,v_gene,abundance,d_gene,j_gene,CDR3nt,CDR3aa
17,TRBV2,few,TRBD1,TRBJ1-5,TGTGCCAGCAGTGATATTTGGACAGGGGAGAGCAATCAGCCCCAGCATTTT,CASSDIWTGESNQPQHF
14,TRBV11-1,.,.,TRBJ2-2,TGTGCCAGCAGCGTCCGGGGGGCCGGCGGGGAGCTGTTTTTT,CASSVRGAGGELFF
14,TRBV7-9,.,.,TRBJ1-1,TGTGCCAGCAGCTTAGGCTTAGCGAACACTGAAGCTTTCTTT,CASSLGLANTEAFF
13,TRBV7-9,.,.,TRBJ2-5,TGTGCCAGCAGCTTGAGTCAAGTTGAGACCCAGTACTTC,CASSLSQVETQYF
19,TRBV7-8,.,.,TRBJ1-4,TGTGCCAGCAGCTTAGCCCCGGGCCCTGGAAGAGGGACTAATGAAAAACTGTTTTTT,CASSLAPGPGRGTNEKLFF
13,TRBV2,.,.,TRBJ2-1,TGTGCCAGCAGCCAACTAGCAGTCAATGAGCAGTTCTTC,CASSQLAVNEQFF
16,TRBV28,.,TRBD2,TRBJ2-3,TGTGCCAGCAGCCGCACTAGCGGGGGGAGCACAGATACGCAGTATTTT,CASSRTSGGSTDTQYF
14,TRBV5-1,.,.,TRBJ1-1,TGCGCCAGCAGCTTGGGTCGGGTCAACACTGAAGCTTTCTTT,CASSLGRVNTEAFF
15,TRBV2,.,.,TRBJ1-6,TGTGCCAGCAACGGCAGGGGCCCTTGGAATTCACCCCTCCACTTT,CASNGRGPWNSPLHF
14,TRBV6-5,.,.,TRBJ2-3,TGTGCCAGCAGGACGGGGTTTTTCACAGATACGCAGTATTTT,CASRTGFFTDTQYF
16,TRBV2,.,TRBD1,TRBJ1-2,TGTGCCAGCAGTGAATTAACCCTCAGGGGGGACTATGGCTACACCTTC,CASSELTLRGDYGYTF
16,TRBV5-8,once,TRBD1,TRBJ1-1,TGTGCCAGCAGCACCGGAAGACAGGGTTGGAACACTGAAGCTTTCTTT,CASSTGRQGWNTEAFF
16,TRBV7-9,.,TRBD1,TRBJ1-2,TGTGCCAGCAGCTCCGGGACAGGGGGCGTAGACTATGGCTACACCTTC,CASSSGTGGVDYGYTF
14,TRBV21-1,.,.,TRBJ2-1,TGTGCCAGCAGCATACGGGACTGCCAAAATGAGCAGTTCTTC,CASSIRDCQNEQFF
13,TRBV11-3,.,.,TRBJ2-1,TGTGCCAGCAGCTTAGACCCTAACTATGAGCAGTTCTTC,CASSLDPNYEQFF
14,TRBV7-9,few,.,TRBJ1-1,TGTGCCAGCAGCTTAGGGGCGGGGAACACTGAAGCTTTCTTT,CASSLGAGNTEAFF
15,TRBV4-2,.,.,TRBJ1-2,TGTGCCAGCAGCCGGGGGGAGGTGTTAAACTATGGCTACACCTTC,CASSRGEVLNYGYTF
14,TRBV6-5,.,.,TRBJ1-3,TGTGCCAGCAGTTACGGAGGGTCCGGAAACACCATATATTTT,CASSYGGSGNTIYF
16,TRBV28,.,.,TRBJ2-6,TGTGCCAGCAGTCCCAGGAGGAGCTCTGGGGCCAACGTCCTGACTTTC,CASSPRRSSGANVLTF
16,TRBV19,.,TRBD1,TRBJ2-5,TGTGCCAGTAGTAGAACAACCGGGACAGGCAAAGAGACCCAGTACTTC,CASSRTTGTGKETQYF
13,TRBV7-8,.,.,TRBJ1-1,TGTGCCAGCAGCTTGACATCAGACACTGAAGCTTTCTTT,CASSLTSDTEAFF
14,TRBV2,few,.,TRBJ1-5,TGTGCCAGCAGTGCACAGCTTAGCAATCAGCCCCAGCATTTT,CASSAQLSNQPQHF
16,TRBV18,.,.,TRBJ1-4,TGTGCCAGCACAGCCCAGGGTGGGGCCGGTAATGAAAAACTGTTTTTT,CASTAQGGAGNEKLFF
17,TRBV27,.,.,TRBJ1-4,TGTGCCAGCAGACCAAGCCGGGGGAGAGCAACTAATGAAAAACTGTTTTTT,CASRPSRGRATNEKLFF
16,TRBV2,few,.,TRBJ1-6,TGTGCCAGCAGATCATCCGAGGGAGGCGAAAGTTCACCCCTCCACTTT,CASRSSEGGESSPLHF
16,TRBV19,.,TRBD2,TRBJ2-3,TGTGCCAGTAGTAGAATGGGCGGGGGGGCAGGAGATACGCAGTATTTT,CASSRMGGGAGDTQYF
12,TRBV12-3/TRBV12-4,.,.,TRBJ1-5,TGTGCCAGCAGGGAGAGGGATCAGCCCCAGCATTTT,CASRERDQPQHF
13,TRBV6-2/TRBV6-3,once,TRBD1,TRBJ1-1,TGTGCCAGCAGCCGCGACAGGGGTGGTGAAGCTTTCTTT,CASSRDRGGEAFF
16,TRBV28,few,.,TRBJ1-3,TGTGCCAGCAGTTCCGGCCTGAGCAGGGCGGGAAACACCATATATTTT,CASSSGLSRAGNTIYF
13,TRBV20-1,.,.,TRBJ2-1,TGCAGTGCTAGTCCGCAGGTATACAATGAGCAGTTCTTC,CSASPQVYNEQFF
13,TRBV5-1,once,.,TRBJ2-7,TGCGCCAGCAGCTTTGATCAGGGCTACGAGCAGTACTTC,CASSFDQGYEQYF
15,TRBV2,.,.,TRBJ1-3,TGTGCCAGCAGTGAAGTTGCCAGGGGTGCAAACACCATATATTTT,CASSEVARGANTIYF
15,TRBV5-4,.,.,TRBJ2-7,TGTGCCAGCAGCCCTTCTGCGGGGAGGACCTACGAGCAGTACTTC,CASSPSAGRTYEQYF
15,TRBV28,medium-sized,.,TRBJ1-1,TGTGCCAGCAGTCCTTATGTAGGACAGCGCGCTGAAGCTTTCTTT,CASSPYVGQRAEAFF
16,TRBV24-1,once,TRBD1,TRBJ2-5,TGTGCCACCAGTGATCCCCAAGGCACAGGGGGAGAGACCCAGTACTTC,CATSDPQGTGGETQYF